The 11 T cell receptor beta chains below were found in one sample sequenced in a study of T-cell memory formation after mild COVID-19. TCRdb reprocessed the 5' RACE reads with MiXCR, giving one entry per CDR3 protein. The repertoire has about 360,000 distinct CDR3 sequences, about an eighth of them found once; the top ten carry approximately 20%. The sample consisted of PBMCs or a T cell subset sorted from them (not recorded which). Source of these receptors: a man younger than 30 who had mild COVID-19 (a few samples of this study predate the infection). Cell type and time point are not known.

This chain joins TRBV7-2 and TRBJ1-2; D is unresolved. The CDR3 has 14 amino acids. Trimming removed 5 bases at V and 4 bases at J, with 14 bases between. Germline V gene lookup returns CDR1 SGHTA and CDR2 FQGNSA. Written as DNA, the CDR3 is TGTGCCAGCAGCAGCCAACGGTGGGGCTATGGCTACACCTTC. Translating it yields CASSSQRWGYGYTF.

The chain joins TRBV12-3 or TRBV12-4 to TRBJ2-5; 10 bases are a match to TRBD2. The CDR3 sequence is 15 residues long. After removal of 6 bases from V and 5 bases from J, the junction contained 9 bases not matched to a gene. The CDR3 DNA sequence: TGTGCCAGCAGCAAAGCGGGGGGGGGATTTGAGACCCAGTACTTC. It yields the protein CASSKAGGGFETQYF.

V gene TRBV10-2 combines with J gene TRBJ1-1, with D hard to call. In germline, CDR1 is WSHSY, CDR2 SAAADI. This CDR3 spans 12 amino acids. V was trimmed by 3 bases and J by 3 bases, leaving 5 bases between them. The CDR3: CASSDGYTEAFF. CDR3 DNA: TGCGCCAGCAGTGATGGGTACACTGAAGCTTTCTTT.

The rearrangement joins TRBV27 to TRBJ2-3; TRBD2 might be the D (6 bases). The germline gives CDR1 MNHEY, CDR2 SMNVEV (reference sequence). This CDR3 is 12 amino acids long. Trimming shortened V by 9 bases and J by 11 bases, and 18 bases separated the two germline ends. DNA for the CDR3: TGTGCCAGTAGTAATAGCGGTTTATTGCAGTATTTT. The encoded protein is CASSNSGLLQYF.

The table lists this clonotype with many counts. V gene TRBV7-9 combines with J gene TRBJ2-3, with D possibly matching TRBD2 (6 bases). CDR3 length equals 14 residues. The V and J ends lost 5 bases and 7 bases respectively, with 16 bases between them. Germline CDR1 is SEHNR and CDR2 is FQNEAQ (reference sequence). This CDR3 is CASSPGAGGNTQYF. The CDR3 DNA follows: TGTGCCAGCAGCCCCGGGGCCGGGGGAAATACGCAGTATTTT.

This clonotype was observed at least ten times. The V call is TRBV7-7, the J call TRBJ2-3; TRBD1 or TRBD2 may be the D gene (5 bases each). The germline V gene has CDR1 SSHAT and CDR2 FNYEAQ (reference sequence). CDR3 length: 15 amino acids. V lost 5 bases and J lost 1, with 13 bases in between. The CDR3 loop reads CASSKGSRGTDTQYF. The CDR3 nucleotides read TGTGCCAGCAGCAAGGGGAGCAGGGGCACAGATACGCAGTATTTT. Combining the CDR3 with reference TRBV7-7 and TRBJ2-3 gives the whole variable domain GAGVSQSPRYKVTKRGQDVTLRCDPISSHATLYWYQQALGQGPEFLTYFNYEAQPDKSGLPSDRFSAERPEGSISTLTIQRTEQRDSAMYRCASSKGSRGTDTQYFGPGTRLTVL.

This clonotype occurred a few times. This chain uses TRBV7-6 with TRBJ1-1; a possible D gene is TRBD1 (5 bases). This CDR3 is 14 amino acids long. The germline V gene has CDR1 SGHVS and CDR2 FNYEAQ. V was shortened by 0 bases and J by 10 bases, with 15 bases between the two germline ends. This CDR3 reads CASSLAGDGGAAFF. Written as DNA, the CDR3 is TGTGCCAGCAGCTTAGCGGGGGATGGAGGGGCAGCTTTCTTT.

The gene calls are TRBV20-1 and TRBJ1-1; TRBD1 might be the D (6 bases). The V and J ends lost 4 bases and 2 bases respectively, with 11 bases between them. The CDR3 covers 13 residues. Germline CDR1 is DFQATT and CDR2 is SNEGSKA (reference sequence). The CDR3 DNA is TGCAGTGCTATCAGGGGAGGAAACACTGAAGCTTTCTTT. Residues: CSAIRGGNTEAFF.

This clonotype was counted between two and nine times. The rearrangement links TRBV11-2 to TRBJ2-1, with 9 bases matching TRBD2. This CDR3 is 17 amino acids long. The V segment lost 1 base and the J segment 4 bases; nucleotides outside the gene matches: 8. Germline lookup yields CDR1 SGHAT and CDR2 FQNNGV. The DNA for the CDR3 is TGTGCCAGCAGCTTAGGCGGGAGGGCTAGCGGGTACAATGAGCAGTTCTTC. Protein: CASSLGGRASGYNEQFF.

This clonotype was detected a few times. The chain is built from TRBV6-5 and TRBJ1-1; D gene ambiguous. CDR1 is MNHEY, CDR2 SVGAGI, per germline. V lost 6 bases to trimming and J lost 3 bases, with 17 bases between them. The CDR3 runs 15 residues. This chain's CDR3 is CASSPTGRRDTEAFF. The DNA for the CDR3 is TGTGCCAGCAGCCCGACCGGACGGCGGGACACTGAAGCTTTCTTT.

Only a few counts were recorded for this clonotype. The gene calls are TRBV6-6 and TRBJ1-5; 7 positions agree with TRBD1. Looked up from germline, CDR1 is MNHNY and CDR2 is SVGAGI (reference sequence). The length of the CDR3 is 16 residues. Trimming removed 5 bases from V and 0 bases from J; junction bases left unmatched: 7. In DNA, the CDR3 is TGTGCCAGCAGTACCCGACAGGGCCCTAGCAATCAGCCCCAGCATTTT. This codes for CASSTRQGPSNQPQHF.